This is a list of T cell receptor beta chains from one sample in a study of PD-L1 blockade in urothelial cancer. TCRdb keeps only in-frame clones here, not all; method: immunoSEQ multiplex PCR. The repertoire holds 35,000 to 45,000 clones, with around 34% as singletons. The sample here was tumor tissue, taken before atezolizumab (anti-PD-L1) treatment. These receptors came from a man aged 55 to 70 with urothelial cancer. Both conserved end residues are part of each CDR3. The order of the fields is V gene, D gene, J gene, clone size, CDR3 protein, CDR3 DNA. A D gene is named only where the DNA matches it firmly. Not all rows give a size; the values are once, few, many and, for expanded clones, a class.

TRBV19	.	TRBJ2-1	.	CASSRRGGQNNEQFF	TGTGCCAGTAGTAGGAGGGGGGGCCAGAACAATGAGCAGTTCTTC
TRBV6-8	.	TRBJ2-1	many	CASSYDTYNEQFF	TGTGCCAGCAGTTACGACACTTACAATGAGCAGTTCTTC
TRBV7-2	TRBD1	TRBJ1-1	few	CASSNADRAEAFF	TGTGCCAGCAGCAACGCGGACAGGGCTGAAGCTTTCTTT
TRBV7-5	.	TRBJ2-2	few	CASSLVGRATGELFF	TGTGCCAGCAGCTTAGTGGGCAGGGCGACCGGGGAGCTGTTTTTT
TRBV28	TRBD1	TRBJ2-3	.	CASSSWTGGTSTDTQYF	TGTGCCAGCAGTTCCTGGACAGGGGGAACTAGCACAGATACGCAGTATTTT
TRBV6-8	.	TRBJ2-2	few	CASSYGTGELFF	TGTGCCAGCAGTTACGGGACCGGGGAGCTGTTTTTT
TRBV6-8	.	TRBJ2-7	.	CAPPLLGYEQYF	TGTGCCCCCCCACTCCTGGGATACGAGCAGTACTTC
TRBV29-1	.	TRBJ1-4	.	CSVGVAGATNEKLFF	TGCAGCGTTGGGGTCGCAGGGGCAACTAATGAAAAACTGTTTTTT
TRBV19	TRBD1	TRBJ1-2	.	CASTNYPPGQGARRGGYTF	TGTGCCAGTACCAATTACCCACCGGGACAGGGGGCGCGTAGGGGAGGCTACACCTTC
TRBV28	TRBD1	TRBJ2-5	.	CASSRDRGLTETQYF	TGTGCCAGCAGTCGCGACAGGGGGCTGACTGAGACCCAGTACTTC
TRBV19	.	TRBJ1-2	.	CASSIGPSNYGYTF	TGTGCCAGTAGTATTGGGCCGTCTAACTATGGCTACACCTTC
TRBV11-3	TRBD1	TRBJ1-2	.	CASSADRGVGYGYTF	TGTGCCAGCAGCGCGGACAGGGGCGTTGGCTATGGCTACACCTTC
TRBV5-1	TRBD1	TRBJ2-7	.	CASSLEGTGPYEQYF	TGCGCCAGCAGCTTGGAAGGGACAGGACCCTACGAGCAGTACTTC
TRBV12-5	.	TRBJ2-3	few	CASSGWDPRTDTQYF	TGTGCCAGCTCAGGGTGGGACCCTAGGACAGATACGCAGTATTTT
TRBV11-3	.	TRBJ2-2	many	CASSQRLGQENTGELFF	TGTGCCAGCAGCCAACGACTGGGGCAGGAGAACACCGGGGAGCTGTTTTTT
TRBV11-3	TRBD1	TRBJ2-3	.	CASRRTGGPDTQYF	TGTGCCAGCAGACGGACAGGGGGGCCAGATACGCAGTATTTT
TRBV6-8	.	TRBJ1-1	few	CASSSPGRMNTEAFF	TGTGCCAGCAGTTCACCGGGACGCATGAACACTGAAGCTTTCTTT
TRBV25-1	.	TRBJ2-5	.	CASSVSEETQYF	TGTGCCAGCAGTGTCTCTGAAGAGACCCAGTACTTC
TRBV28	.	TRBJ1-2	.	CASSPVGGLYGYTF	TGTGCCAGCAGTCCTGTAGGGGGACTCTATGGCTACACCTTC
TRBV29-1	.	TRBJ1-2	.	CSGTTFYNGYTF	TGCAGCGGAACGACTTTCTATAATGGCTACACCTTC
TRBV30	TRBD2	TRBJ2-3	.	CAWSVSGSTDTQYF	TGTGCCTGGAGTGTTAGCGGGTCCACAGATACGCAGTATTTT
TRBV18	.	TRBJ2-3	.	CASSPPGADTQYF	TGTGCCAGCTCACCTCCGGGGGCGGATACGCAGTATTTT
TRBV30	TRBD1	TRBJ1-2	.	CAWSVGTVLNYGYTF	TGTGCCTGGAGTGTGGGGACAGTACTTAACTATGGCTACACCTTC
TRBV19	.	TRBJ1-3	.	CASINPEASGNTIYF	TGTGCCAGTATAAACCCGGAGGCCTCTGGAAACACCATATATTTT
TRBV11-3	TRBD2	TRBJ2-3	.	CASSGTSGGAFRPDTQYF	TGTGCCAGCAGCGGGACTAGCGGGGGGGCCTTCCGTCCAGATACGCAGTATTTT
TRBV30	.	TRBJ2-7	.	CAWSGANEQYF	TGTGCCTGGAGTGGGGCTAACGAGCAGTACTTC
TRBV6-7	.	TRBJ2-7	.	CASSGHYEQYF	TGTGCCAGCAGTGGCCACTACGAGCAGTACTTC
TRBV12-2	.	TRBJ2-3	few	CATSGLLGTDTQYF	TGTGCCACATCAGGACTATTGGGCACAGATACGCAGTATTTT
TRBV30	TRBD2	TRBJ2-1	few	CAWSPAGGGNEQFF	TGTGCCTGGAGCCCAGCGGGGGGCGGGAATGAGCAGTTCTTC
TRBV19	TRBD1	TRBJ1-5	.	CASTPGGQGHQPQHF	TGTGCCAGTACTCCCGGGGGACAGGGACATCAGCCCCAGCATTTT
TRBV5-1	TRBD2	TRBJ2-7	.	CASSFTSGKGREQYF	TGCGCCAGCAGCTTTACTAGCGGGAAGGGTCGGGAGCAGTACTTC
TRBV19	.	TRBJ1-1	.	CASSIKTVKSNTEAFF	TGTGCCAGTAGTATTAAGACAGTTAAATCGAACACTGAAGCTTTCTTT
TRBV14	.	TRBJ2-5	.	CASSQSETQYF	TGTGCCAGCAGCCAATCCGAGACCCAGTACTTC
TRBV7-6	TRBD1	TRBJ1-5	.	CASSLTITGVQPQHF	TGTGCCAGCAGCTTAACGATCACAGGGGTTCAGCCCCAGCATTTT
TRBV6-8	.	TRBJ1-1	.	CASSSSGAEGAFF	TGTGCCAGCAGTTCTTCAGGGGCTGAGGGAGCTTTCTTT
TRBV6-8	TRBD1	TRBJ1-2	few	CASSYTRGDRATNYGYTF	TGTGCCAGCAGTTACACACGAGGTGACAGGGCGACTAACTATGGCTACACCTTC
TRBV28	.	TRBJ1-5	.	CASSGGTRGEPQHF	TGTGCCAGCAGTGGCGGGACAAGGGGGGAGCCCCAGCATTTT
TRBV6-8	.	TRBJ2-7	few	CASSPQNTERGEQYF	TGTGCCAGCAGTCCGCAAAATACGGAAAGGGGCGAGCAGTACTTC
TRBV9	.	TRBJ2-1	.	CASSVGGSVYNEQFF	TGTGCCAGCAGCGTAGGAGGGTCGGTATACAATGAGCAGTTCTTC
TRBV18	TRBD2	TRBJ2-3	few	CASSFTTSGRGRGTDTQYF	TGTGCCAGCTCATTTACGACTAGCGGGAGAGGAAGGGGCACAGATACGCAGTATTTT
TRBV28	TRBD2	TRBJ2-1	.	CASSYPAGGANEQFF	TGTGCCAGCAGTTATCCTGCGGGAGGGGCTAATGAGCAGTTCTTC
TRBV14	.	TRBJ1-2	.	CASSQEGQSGYTF	TGTGCCAGCAGCCAAGAGGGGCAGAGCGGCTACACCTTC
TRBV28	TRBD2	TRBJ2-3	.	CASTRGLAGSDTQYF	TGTGCCAGCACCCGGGGACTAGCGGGATCGGATACGCAGTATTTT
TRBV6-8	.	TRBJ2-2	few	CAVSHEGPKVGELFF	TGTGCCGTATCACATGAGGGTCCGAAGGTCGGGGAGCTGTTTTTT
TRBV28	TRBD1	TRBJ2-1	.	CASSSFTGQGLIGEQFF	TGTGCCAGCAGTTCCTTCACGGGACAGGGTCTCATAGGTGAGCAGTTCTTC
TRBV4-1	.	TRBJ1-1	.	CASSQDWEKGEAFF	TGCGCCAGCAGCCAAGATTGGGAAAAAGGTGAAGCTTTCTTT
TRBV19	.	TRBJ2-3	.	CASTSPIALFSTDTQYF	TGTGCCAGTACCTCCCCTATAGCTCTTTTTAGCACAGATACGCAGTATTTT
TRBV19	TRBD1	TRBJ2-7	.	CASKGTGASYEQYF	TGTGCCAGTAAGGGGACAGGGGCGTCCTACGAGCAGTACTTC
TRBV25-1	.	TRBJ1-1	.	CASSSYRVPTEAFF	TGTGCCAGCAGTTCTTACAGGGTCCCCACTGAAGCTTTCTTT
TRBV18	.	TRBJ2-3	.	CASSPQAGSQRDTQYF	TGTGCCAGCTCACCACAGGCAGGGTCCCAGCGGGATACGCAGTATTTT
TRBV9	.	TRBJ2-1	medium-sized	CASSPQGGGSSYNEQFF	TGTGCCAGCAGCCCCCAGGGGGGCGGGAGCTCCTACAATGAGCAGTTCTTC
TRBV19	.	TRBJ1-1	.	CASIQQGVNTEAFF	TGTGCCAGTATTCAACAGGGAGTGAACACTGAAGCTTTCTTT
TRBV14	TRBD2	TRBJ2-1	.	CASSLLGTSGFSSSYNEQFF	TGTGCCAGCAGCCTCCTAGGGACTAGCGGGTTTTCAAGCTCCTACAATGAGCAGTTCTTC
TRBV5-1	TRBD1	TRBJ2-5	.	CASSPGQVRYQETQYF	TGCGCCAGCAGCCCCGGACAGGTTCGGTACCAAGAGACCCAGTACTTC